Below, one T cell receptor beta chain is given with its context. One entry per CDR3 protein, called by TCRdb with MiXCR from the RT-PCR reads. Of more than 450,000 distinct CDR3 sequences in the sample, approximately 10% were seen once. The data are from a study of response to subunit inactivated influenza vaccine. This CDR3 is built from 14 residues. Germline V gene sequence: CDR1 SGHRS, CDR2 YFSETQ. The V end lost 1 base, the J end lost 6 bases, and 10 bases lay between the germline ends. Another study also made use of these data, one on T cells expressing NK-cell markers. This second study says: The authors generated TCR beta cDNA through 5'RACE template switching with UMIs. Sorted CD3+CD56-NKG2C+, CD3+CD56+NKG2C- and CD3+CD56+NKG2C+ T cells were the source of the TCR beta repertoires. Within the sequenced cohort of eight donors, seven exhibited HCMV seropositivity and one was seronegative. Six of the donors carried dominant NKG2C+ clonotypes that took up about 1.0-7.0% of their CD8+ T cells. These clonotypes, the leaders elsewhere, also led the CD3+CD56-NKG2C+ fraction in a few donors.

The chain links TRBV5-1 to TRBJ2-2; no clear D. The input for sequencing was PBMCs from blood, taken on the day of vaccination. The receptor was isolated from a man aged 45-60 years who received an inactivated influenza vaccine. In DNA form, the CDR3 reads TGCGCCAGCAGCTTGTTGGAGCGTTCCGGGGAGCTGTTTTTT. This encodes CASSLLERSGELFF.